Sequencing of this TCR beta chain was carried out in a study of CD8 T cells in ankylosing spondylitis. This clonotype came up many times. Its antigen is as yet unknown. The CDR3 covers 13 residues. V was clipped by 2 bases and J by 3 bases, with 10 bases between them. CDR1 and CDR2 from the germline V gene are DFQATT and SNEGSKA (reference sequence). Making use of molecular barcodes, quantitative 5'-RACE generated TCR beta libraries. TCRdb reanalysed the 5' RACE reads using MiXCR and keeps one entry per CDR3 protein. The sample shows 800,000 to 900,000 distinct CDR3 sequences, approximately 12% of them seen only once. General study findings and limits: Eight highly homologous variants formed a TCR beta motif that appeared characteristic of ankylosing spondylitis blood. A number of the motif variants had already been described in reactive arthritis synovial fluid and blood.

This TCR came from a male donor with ankylosing spondylitis. The chain carries TRBV20-1 and TRBJ1-2; D perhaps matches TRBD1 (5 bases). The sequencing input was blood, either unsorted or a sorted T cell fraction (not recorded which). Written as DNA, the CDR3 is TGCAGTGCTAGACCTACAGGCGACTATGGCTACACCTTC. It codes for CSARPTGDYGYTF.